Reported below is one T cell receptor beta chain. The sample originates from a study of cytomegalovirus exposure and HLA in healthy donors. The PCR employed 60 Vbeta primers together with 13 Jbeta primers. The table came from immunoSEQ multiplex PCR; TCRdb's copy has only in-frame clones and leaves some out. Of more than 100,000 clones in the sample, about three quarters were seen once. Germline CDR1 GTSNPN, CDR2 SVGIG (reference sequence). This CDR3 has 14 amino acids. V was shortened by 0 bases and J by 7 bases, with 13 bases between the two germline ends. This sequence was found in a woman younger than 35 in good health and CMV-seronegative. V gene TRBV30 combines with J gene TRBJ1-5, with D tentatively TRBD1 (6 bases). Sequenced material: PBMCs. The CDR3 reads CAWSVTLRGQPQHF. DNA for the CDR3: TGTGCCTGGAGTGTAACTTTGAGGGGGCAGCCCCAGCATTTT.